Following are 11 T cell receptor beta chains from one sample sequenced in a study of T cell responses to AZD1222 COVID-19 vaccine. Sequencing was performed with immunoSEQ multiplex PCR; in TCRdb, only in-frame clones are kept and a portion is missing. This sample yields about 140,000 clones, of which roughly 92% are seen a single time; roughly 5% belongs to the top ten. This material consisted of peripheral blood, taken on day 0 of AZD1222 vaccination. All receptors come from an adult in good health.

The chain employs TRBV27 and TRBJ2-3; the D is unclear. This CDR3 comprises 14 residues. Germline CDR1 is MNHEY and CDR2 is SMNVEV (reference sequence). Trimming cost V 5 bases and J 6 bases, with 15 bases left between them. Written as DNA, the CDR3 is TGTGCCAGCAGTAAGAGACTCGGGTCCGATACGCAGTATTTT. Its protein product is CASSKRLGSDTQYF.

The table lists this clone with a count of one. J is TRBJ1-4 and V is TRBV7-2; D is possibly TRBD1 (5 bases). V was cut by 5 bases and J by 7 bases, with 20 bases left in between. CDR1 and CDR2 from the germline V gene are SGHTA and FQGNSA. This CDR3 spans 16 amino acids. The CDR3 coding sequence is TGTGCCAGCAGCGACCGGGGGATGGGGAGGATTGAAAAACTGTTTTTT. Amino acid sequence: CASSDRGMGRIEKLFF.

The CDR3: CASSKRRSSGTDTQYF. CDR3 coding DNA: TGTGCCAGCAGCAAAAGGAGGTCTAGCGGCACAGATACGCAGTATTTT. The chain combines TRBV7-9 with TRBJ2-3; tentative D call: TRBD2 (6 bases). The germline V and J ends were trimmed by 5 bases and 1 base, with 16 bases remaining between them. Looked up from germline, CDR1 is SEHNR and CDR2 is FQNEAQ (reference sequence). This CDR3 has 16 residues.

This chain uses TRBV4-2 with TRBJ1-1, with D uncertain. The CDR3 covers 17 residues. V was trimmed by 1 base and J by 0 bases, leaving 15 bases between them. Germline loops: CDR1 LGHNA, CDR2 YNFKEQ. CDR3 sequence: CASSQGISGIMNTEAFF. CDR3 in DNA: TGTGCCAGCAGCCAAGGGATTTCTGGAATCATGAACACTGAAGCTTTCTTT.

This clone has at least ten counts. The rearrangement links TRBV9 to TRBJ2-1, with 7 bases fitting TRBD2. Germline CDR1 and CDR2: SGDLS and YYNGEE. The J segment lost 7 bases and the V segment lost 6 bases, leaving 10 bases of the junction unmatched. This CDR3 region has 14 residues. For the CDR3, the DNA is TGTGCCAGCACTTCCCAACTAGCGACAAATGAGCAGTTCTTC. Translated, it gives CASTSQLATNEQFF.

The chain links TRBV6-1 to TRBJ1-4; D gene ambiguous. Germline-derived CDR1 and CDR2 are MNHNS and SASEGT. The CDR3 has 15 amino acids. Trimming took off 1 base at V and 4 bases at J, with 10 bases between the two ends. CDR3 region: CASSEVPGGNEKLFF. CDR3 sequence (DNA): TGTGCCAGCAGTGAAGTGCCAGGAGGTAATGAAAAACTGTTTTTT.

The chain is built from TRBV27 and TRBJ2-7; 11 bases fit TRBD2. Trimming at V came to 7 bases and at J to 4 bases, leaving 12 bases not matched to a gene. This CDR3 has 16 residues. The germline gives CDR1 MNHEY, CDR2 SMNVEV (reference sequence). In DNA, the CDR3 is TGTGCCAGCACTACCACTCGACTAGCGGGATTATACGAGCAGTACTTC. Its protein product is CASTTTRLAGLYEQYF.

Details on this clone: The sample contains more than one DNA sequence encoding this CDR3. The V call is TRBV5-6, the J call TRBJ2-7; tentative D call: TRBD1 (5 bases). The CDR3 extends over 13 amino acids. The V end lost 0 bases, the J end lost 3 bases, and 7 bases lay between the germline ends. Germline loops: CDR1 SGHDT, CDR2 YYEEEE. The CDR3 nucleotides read TGTGCCAGCAGCTTGGTCGACAGCTACGAGCAGTACTTC. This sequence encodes CASSLVDSYEQYF.

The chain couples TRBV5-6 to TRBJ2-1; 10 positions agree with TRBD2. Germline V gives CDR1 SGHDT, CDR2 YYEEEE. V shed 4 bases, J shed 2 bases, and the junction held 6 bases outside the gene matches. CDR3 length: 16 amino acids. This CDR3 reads CASSPLLAGAYNEQFF. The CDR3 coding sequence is TGTGCCAGCAGCCCTCTTCTAGCGGGGGCCTACAATGAGCAGTTCTTC.

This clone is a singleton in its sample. The CDR3 loop is CASSGTSGYEQYF. The CDR3 DNA reads TGTGCCAGCAGCGGGACTAGCGGGTACGAGCAGTACTTC. V usage is TRBV5-4 and J usage is TRBJ2-7, with 12 bases that match TRBD2. Germline CDR1 reads SGHNT; CDR2 reads YYREEE (reference sequence). The CDR3 is 13 amino acids. J was trimmed by 4 bases and V by 4 bases; bases with no gene match: 0.

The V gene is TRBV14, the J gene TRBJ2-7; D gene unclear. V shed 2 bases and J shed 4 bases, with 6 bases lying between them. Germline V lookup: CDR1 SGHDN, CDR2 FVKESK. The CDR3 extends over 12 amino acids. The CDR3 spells CASSQNWYEQYF. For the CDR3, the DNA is TGTGCCAGCAGCCAAAATTGGTACGAGCAGTACTTC.